These 9 T cell receptor beta chains were sequenced from one sample in a study of Ad26.COV2.S vaccination and SARS-CoV-2 variants. Generated by immunoSEQ multiplex PCR, the TCRdb table keeps only in-frame clones and is missing some. The sample shows about 430,000 clones, approximately 92% of them seen only once. As for treatment: approximately 18 received Ad26.COV2.S at low or high dose, single or two shots; 5 received placebo; per-sample allocation not given. Day 63 after the first vaccine or placebo injection was the time point for sampling. The starting material was peripheral blood, obtained in a trial of Ad26.COV2.S vaccine versus placebo. Source of these receptors: a person between 18 and 65 years old who received the Ad26.COV2.S COVID-19 vaccine or a placebo.

This chain links TRBV29-1 with TRBJ2-7; D is unclear. Deletions cut 0 bases from V and 2 bases from J, with 11 bases between. The CDR3 extends over 14 amino acids. The germline CDR1 and CDR2 sequences are SQVTM and ANQGSEA. The CDR3 spells CSVEDGQTTYEQYF. CDR3 in DNA: TGCAGCGTTGAAGATGGGCAGACCACCTACGAGCAGTACTTC.

The gene calls are TRBV5-1 and TRBJ2-5; 10 nucleotides line up with TRBD2. This CDR3 is 15 amino acids long. Unmatched junction bases numbered 7, after V lost 3 bases and J lost 5 bases. Germline V gene data show CDR1 as SGHRS and CDR2 as YFSETQ. The CDR3 nucleotides read TGCGCCAGCAGCTGGGGACTAGCGATTTGGGAGACCCAGTACTTC. Its translation is CASSWGLAIWETQYF.

V and J are TRBV28 and TRBJ1-4; D perhaps matches TRBD1 (5 bases). V was shortened by 5 bases and J by 2 bases, with 9 bases between the two germline ends. This CDR3 is 14 amino acids long. CDR1 is MDHEN, CDR2 SYDVKM, per germline. CDR3 region: CASSRPGTNEKLFF. DNA of the CDR3: TGTGCCAGCAGTAGGCCAGGGACTAATGAAAAACTGTTTTTT. Drawing the rest from reference TRBV28 and TRBJ1-4, the complete variable domain is DVKVTQSSRYLVKRTGEKVFLECVQDMDHENMFWYRQDPGLGLRLIYFSYDVKMKEKGDIPEGYSVSREKKERFSLILESASTNQTSMYLCASSRPGTNEKLFFGSGTQLSVL.

The chain joins TRBV6-5 to TRBJ1-2; no reliable D call. V was cut by 8 bases and J by 0 bases, with 13 bases left in between. The germline V gene encodes CDR1 MNHEY and CDR2 SVGAGI. The CDR3 contains 14 residues. The CDR3 is CASAEAKPNYGYTF. In nucleotides, the CDR3 is TGTGCCAGCGCTGAGGCAAAACCTAACTATGGCTACACCTTC.

V and J are TRBV30 and TRBJ1-6; possibly TRBD1 for D (6 bases). Germline-derived CDR1 and CDR2 are GTSNPN and SVGIG (reference sequence). This CDR3 is 13 amino acids long. V lost 3 bases and J lost 7, with 10 bases in between. CDR3 protein: CAWSRGGNSPLHF. The DNA for the CDR3 is TGTGCCTGGAGCAGGGGAGGAAATTCACCCCTCCACTTT.

The V call is TRBV7-7, the J call TRBJ2-5, with 11 bases that match TRBD2. CDR1 is SSHAT, CDR2 FNYEAQ, per germline (reference sequence). J was trimmed by 1 base and V by 7 bases; bases with no gene match: 5. There are 15 residues in the CDR3. The chain's CDR3 is CASTETSGAQETQYF. The CDR3, as DNA: TGTGCCAGCACCGAGACTAGCGGGGCCCAAGAGACCCAGTACTTC.

The rearrangement links TRBV29-1 to TRBJ2-7, with 9 bases lining up with TRBD1. The V gene end was trimmed by 3 bases and the J gene end by 2 bases; junction bases not matched to a gene: 8. The CDR3 loop spans 15 amino acids. Germline CDR1 and CDR2: SQVTM and ANQGSEA. The CDR3 protein is CSVEGRDRETYEQYF. The CDR3 DNA sequence: TGCAGCGTTGAGGGCAGGGACAGGGAAACCTACGAGCAGTACTTC.

The J gene is TRBJ2-2, the V gene TRBV7-6; D may be TRBD1 (6 bases). There are 14 residues in the CDR3. V lost 8 bases, J lost 0 bases, and 10 bases lay in between. Germline loops: CDR1 SGHVS, CDR2 FNYEAQ. The CDR3 loop reads CASRNRANTGELFF. The CDR3 DNA sequence: TGTGCCAGCCGTAACAGGGCGAACACCGGGGAGCTGTTTTTT. The full variable domain, rest sourced from reference TRBV7-6 and TRBJ2-2, is GAGVSQSPRYKVTKRGQDVALRCDPISGHVSLYWYRQALGQGPEFLTYFNYEAQQDKSGLPNDRFSAERPEGSISTLTIQRTEQRDSAMYRCASRNRANTGELFFGEGSRLTVL.

The chain recombines TRBV12-3 or TRBV12-4 with TRBJ1-2; D is ambiguous. The CDR3 covers 11 residues. Trimming removed 5 bases at V and 5 bases at J, with 6 bases between. In nucleotides, the CDR3 is TGTGCCAGCAGTGGCACTTATGGCTACACCTTC. It codes for CASSGTYGYTF.